A single sample is the source of the 26 T cell receptor beta chains below, sequenced in a study of T cell responses to AZD1222 COVID-19 vaccine. Profiling relied on immunoSEQ multiplex PCR, and the TCRdb table lists in-frame clones only, not all of them. In the table there are 100,000 or so clones, roughly 90% of which are singletons. The sample consisted of peripheral blood, taken on day 0 of AZD1222 vaccination. These receptors all stem from an adult in good health.

The chain joins TRBV7-9 to TRBJ1-1; 11 bases match TRBD1. CDR1 is SEHNR and CDR2 is FQNEAQ in the germline V gene (reference sequence). This CDR3 is built from 15 residues. Losses at the gene ends were 5 bases for V and 10 bases for J; bases not matched to a gene: 12. In DNA form, the CDR3 reads TGTGCCAGCAGCCTGGGACAGGGGGTACAGGTAGGAGCTTTCTTT. Translating it yields CASSLGQGVQVGAFF. Full variable domain (missing parts from reference TRBV7-9 and TRBJ1-1): DTGVSQNPRHKITKRGQNVTFRCDPISEHNRLYWYRQTLGQGPEFLTYFQNEAQLEKSRLLSDRFSAERPKGSFSTLEIQRTEQGDSAMYLCASSLGQGVQVGAFFGQGTRLTVV.

V is TRBV10-3 and J is TRBJ1-5; D is unclear. This CDR3 comprises 17 residues. Germline V gene lookup returns CDR1 ENHRY and CDR2 SYGVKD. The V and J ends lost 0 bases and 1 base respectively, with 13 bases between them. The CDR3 DNA reads as TGTGCCATCAGTGAGTCGAGACCGACACCAAGCAATCAGCCCCAGCATTTT. Encoded protein: CAISESRPTPSNQPQHF.

This clone has just a few counts. The chain has TRBV2 and TRBJ1-5; D gene ambiguous. Germline assignment: CDR1 SNHLY and CDR2 FYNNEI. The CDR3 covers 13 residues. The V and J ends lost 8 bases and 7 bases respectively, with 15 bases between them. CDR3 sequence: CASSGRSAQPQHF. Here the CDR3 DNA reads TGTGCCAGCTCTGGTCGGTCCGCGCAGCCCCAGCATTTT.

The chain joins TRBV2 to TRBJ2-1; perhaps TRBD2 as D (6 bases). Trimming shortened V by 9 bases and J by 6 bases, and 21 bases separated the two germline ends. The germline V gene encodes CDR1 SNHLY and CDR2 FYNNEI. The CDR3 loop spans 15 amino acids. The CDR3 protein is CASSLLASQANEQFF. For the CDR3, the DNA is TGTGCCAGTTCCTTACTAGCCTCCCAGGCCAATGAGCAGTTCTTC.

The chain uses TRBV21-1 and TRBJ1-1; the table's D call, TRBD1, was not checked against the DNA. TRBV21-1 is a pseudogene locus. The length of the CDR3 is 15 residues. CDR3 loop: CASLLQGLWGTEAFF. As DNA, the CDR3 is TGTGCCAGTCTCCTACAGGGTTTGTGGGGCACTGAAGCTTTCTTT.

The chain links TRBV11-2 to TRBJ1-2; possibly TRBD1 for D (6 bases). CDR1 SGHAT and CDR2 FQNNGV come from the germline V gene. The CDR3 is made up of 11 amino acids. Deletions cut 6 bases from V and 8 bases from J, with 10 bases between. The CDR3 DNA reads TGTGCCAGCAGGTTGGGGGGCGGCTACACCTTC. Amino acid sequence: CASRLGGGYTF.

The chain employs TRBV3-1 (or the pseudogene TRBV3-2) and TRBJ1-2; no firm D call. V was cut by 0 bases and J by 4 bases, with 12 bases left in between. CDR1 is LGHDT and CDR2 is YNNKEL in the germline V gene (reference sequence). This CDR3 contains 15 residues. The CDR3 spells CASSQDRLQTYGYTF. In DNA form, the CDR3 reads TGTGCCAGCAGCCAAGATAGGTTGCAGACCTATGGCTACACCTTC.

The chain couples TRBV29-1 to TRBJ1-1; 8 positions agree with TRBD1. The ends lost 6 bases at V and 3 bases at J; junction bases unmatched: 6. CDR1 is SQVTM and CDR2 is ANQGSEA in the germline V gene. The CDR3 loop spans 13 amino acids. CDR3 residues: CSVADRAHTEAFF. CDR3 DNA: TGCAGCGTCGCGGACAGGGCGCACACTGAAGCTTTCTTT.

The CDR3 coding sequence is TGTGCCAGCAGTGAACTAAGTTGGGGAAACACTGAAGCTTTCTTT. Translation: CASSELSWGNTEAFF. The V gene is TRBV2, the J gene TRBJ1-1; D not resolved. V lost 2 bases and J 2 bases, leaving 12 bases between the germline ends. This CDR3 has 15 residues. Germline values: CDR1 SNHLY, CDR2 FYNNEI.

The genes are TRBV20-1 and TRBJ2-7; D might be TRBD2 (5 bases). The CDR3 has 17 residues. V was clipped by 3 bases and J by 2 bases, with 23 bases between them. Germline values: CDR1 DFQATT, CDR2 SNEGSKA (reference sequence). This CDR3 is CSASNPRGGPAAYEQYF. DNA for the CDR3: TGCAGTGCTAGTAATCCGAGAGGCGGGCCAGCCGCCTACGAGCAGTACTTC.

The chain couples TRBV19 to TRBJ2-5; 7 bases fit TRBD2. V lost 10 bases and J lost 5; bases outside the gene matches: 10. This CDR3 is 13 amino acids long. The germline CDR1 and CDR2 sequences are LNHDA and SQIVND (reference sequence). The chain's CDR3 is CATALAVLETQYF. In DNA form, the CDR3 reads TGTGCCACCGCTCTAGCGGTCTTGGAGACCCAGTACTTC.

The V and J genes are TRBV7-2 and TRBJ2-1; maybe TRBD2 (6 bases). Germline loops: CDR1 SGHTA, CDR2 FQGNSA. The CDR3 extends over 14 amino acids. Trimming pared 8 bases from V and 2 bases from J, leaving 13 bases between. The CDR3 region has the DNA TGTGCCAGCCAAGCGGGTACCGCCTACAATGAGCAGTTCTTC. Translated, it gives CASQAGTAYNEQFF.

The CDR3 DNA reads as TGTGCCAGCAGTCCCCTGGACCGATACAATGAGCAGTTCTTC. Its protein product is CASSPLDRYNEQFF. The chain has TRBV6-2 or TRBV6-3 and TRBJ2-1, with unresolved D. Trimming cost V 5 bases and J 4 bases, with 12 bases left between them. This CDR3 is built from 14 residues. In germline, CDR1 is MNHEY, CDR2 SVGEGT.

The chain uses TRBV11-3 and TRBJ2-5; 7 bases align to TRBD2. Germline loops: CDR1 SGHNT, CDR2 YENEEA. The CDR3 loop spans 12 amino acids. The V and J ends lost 8 bases and 5 bases, in that order; junction bases with no gene match: 5. The CDR3 sequence: CASDRGGETQYF. In DNA form, the CDR3 reads TGTGCCAGCGATCGCGGGGGTGAGACCCAGTACTTC.

The chain uses TRBV7-9 and TRBJ2-1; 11 nucleotides match TRBD1. Germline values: CDR1 SEHNR, CDR2 FQNEAQ (reference sequence). V lost 7 bases and J lost 3; bases outside the gene matches: 14. This CDR3 has 18 residues. The CDR3: CASIPGTGGFGRYNEQFF. In nucleotides, the CDR3 is TGTGCCAGCATCCCCGGGACAGGGGGATTTGGTCGCTACAATGAGCAGTTCTTC.

A word on this clone: The same CDR3 can be traced to other DNA sequences in this sample. The chain is built from TRBV27 and TRBJ1-3; weak D call: TRBD1 (6 bases). In germline, CDR1 is MNHEY, CDR2 SMNVEV (reference sequence). The ends were cut back, 0 bases at V and 4 bases at J, with 10 bases in the middle. This CDR3 region has 15 residues. CDR3 residues: CASSLSTGPGNTIYF. As DNA, the CDR3 is TGTGCCAGCAGTTTATCAACAGGGCCCGGAAACACCATATATTTT.

This clone was found a few times. The V gene is TRBV4-2, the J gene TRBJ2-6; 7 nucleotides match TRBD1. The CDR3 has 17 residues. CDR1 is LGHNA and CDR2 is YNFKEQ in the germline V gene. Losses at the gene ends were 0 bases for V and 0 bases for J; bases not matched to a gene: 2. CDR3 nucleotides: TGTGCCAGCAGCCAAGAGGGGGACAGCTCTGGGGCCAACGTCCTGACTTTC. It is translated as CASSQEGDSSGANVLTF.

The rearrangement links TRBV2 to TRBJ2-7, with 9 nucleotides matching TRBD1. V shed 6 bases and J 6 bases; nucleotides not matched to a gene: 9. The CDR3 loop spans 14 amino acids. Germline V gives CDR1 SNHLY, CDR2 FYNNEI. The CDR3 sequence: CASRTEQGAGEQYF. The CDR3 nucleotides are TGTGCCAGCAGAACCGAACAGGGGGCGGGCGAGCAGTACTTC.

V is TRBV15 and J is TRBJ1-5; D may be TRBD1 (5 bases). With 0 bases removed from V and 5 bases from J, the gap between germline ends came to 11 bases. Per germline, CDR1 LNHNV and CDR2 YYDKDF (reference sequence). This CDR3 spans 15 amino acids. This CDR3 reads CATSRDRGKYQPQHF. The CDR3, as DNA: TGTGCCACCAGCAGAGATCGGGGCAAGTATCAGCCCCAGCATTTT.

A single count supports this clone. V usage is TRBV7-9 and J usage is TRBJ1-5, with D possibly matching TRBD1 (5 bases). The CDR3 runs to 14 residues. Germline V gene lookup returns CDR1 SEHNR and CDR2 FQNEAQ (reference sequence). Trimming removed 2 bases from V and 5 bases from J, with 10 bases in between. CDR3 nucleotides: TGTGCCAGCAGCTTATCAGGGCTTGATCAGCCCCAGCATTTT. Its translation: CASSLSGLDQPQHF.

Worth noting for this clone: Distinct nucleotide sequences in the sample also encode this CDR3. The CDR3: CASSLRGRNTEAFF. As DNA, the CDR3 is TGTGCCAGCAGCTTACGGGGAAGGAACACTGAAGCTTTCTTT. This chain joins TRBV11-3 and TRBJ1-1; D remains ambiguous. Germline loops: CDR1 SGHNT, CDR2 YENEEA. Trimming left V 2 bases short and J 1 base short, with 8 bases between. This CDR3 is built from 14 residues.

The chain employs TRBV29-1 and TRBJ2-5; TRBD2 aligns across 11 bases. V trimming: 3 bases; J trimming: 11 bases; junction bases outside the gene matches: 8. The CDR3 is made up of 13 amino acids. Germline CDR1 reads SQVTM; CDR2 reads ANQGSEA. The chain's CDR3 is CSVDNVASGRQYF. The CDR3 nucleotides read TGCAGCGTTGATAATGTAGCTAGCGGGAGGCAGTACTTC.

The genes are TRBV4-1 and TRBJ1-6; TRBD1 matches at 7 bases. V was pared by 2 bases and J by 8 bases, with 9 bases of the junction left unmatched. Looked up from germline, CDR1 is MGHRA and CDR2 is YSYEKL. CDR3 length: 16 residues. As DNA, the CDR3 is TGCGCCAGCAGCCAACAGACAGGGAGCACTTATTCACCCCTCCACTTT. Amino acid sequence: CASSQQTGSTYSPLHF.

V gene TRBV5-1 combines with J gene TRBJ2-1, with 8 bases identical to TRBD2. Germline CDR1 reads SGHRS; CDR2 reads YFSETQ. The CDR3 sequence is 16 residues long. Trimming took 0 bases from V and 10 from J; bases not matched to a gene: 12. The CDR3 region has the DNA TGCGCCAGCAGCTTGGCTGGCGGGGGGTCGACCAGGGAGCAGTTCTTC. This encodes CASSLAGGGSTREQFF. The full variable domain, rest sourced from reference TRBV5-1 and TRBJ2-1, is KAGVTQTPRYLIKTRGQQVTLSCSPISGHRSVSWYQQTPGQGLQFLFEYFSETQRNKGNFPGRFSGRQFSNSRSEMNVSTLELGDSALYLCASSLAGGGSTREQFFGPGTRLTVL.

The chain couples TRBV10-3 to TRBJ1-3, with 9 positions matching TRBD1. Per the germline V gene, CDR1 is ENHRY and CDR2 is SYGVKD. This CDR3 comprises 13 residues. Trimming removed 7 bases from V and 4 bases from J; junction bases left unmatched: 2. CDR3 DNA: TGTGCCATCAAGGGACAGGGAGGAAACACCATATATTTT. Its translation is CAIKGQGGNTIYF.

The V gene is TRBV4-1, the J gene TRBJ1-3, with a possible D match to TRBD1 (5 bases). Trimming shortened V by 2 bases and J by 5 bases, and 19 bases separated the two germline ends. From germline, CDR1 is MGHRA and CDR2 YSYEKL. This CDR3 is 17 amino acids long. CDR3 sequence (DNA): TGCGCCAGCAGCCAACCTCCTTGGAGGGGTGGGCGAAACACCATATATTTT. Translated, it gives CASSQPPWRGGRNTIYF.